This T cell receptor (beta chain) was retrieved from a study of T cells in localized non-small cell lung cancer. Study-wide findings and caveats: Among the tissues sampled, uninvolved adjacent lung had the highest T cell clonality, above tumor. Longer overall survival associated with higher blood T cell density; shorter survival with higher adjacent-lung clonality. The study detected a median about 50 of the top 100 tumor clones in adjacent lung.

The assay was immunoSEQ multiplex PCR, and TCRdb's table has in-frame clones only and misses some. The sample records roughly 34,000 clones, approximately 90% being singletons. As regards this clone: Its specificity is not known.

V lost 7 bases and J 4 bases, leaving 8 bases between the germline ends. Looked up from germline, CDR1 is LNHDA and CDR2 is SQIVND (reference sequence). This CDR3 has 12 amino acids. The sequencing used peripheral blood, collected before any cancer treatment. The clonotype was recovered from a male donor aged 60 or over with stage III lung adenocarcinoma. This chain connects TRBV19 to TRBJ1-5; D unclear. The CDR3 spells CASNIVNQPQHF. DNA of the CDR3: TGTGCCAGTAATATCGTAAATCAGCCCCAGCATTTT.